This is a list of T cell receptor beta chains from one sample in a study of OX40 agonist ivuxolimab in advanced cancers. Method: immunoSEQ multiplex PCR; TCRdb's copy keeps in-frame clones and lacks some. The sample includes 24,000 or so clones, approximately 90% of them seen just once. The sample consisted of CD4+ or CD8+ T cells sorted from blood, taken in a trial of the OX40 agonist ivuxolimab. These receptors came from an adult with an advanced solid tumor such as melanoma, head and neck, liver or kidney cancer. Each CDR3 is given with its conserved first and last residue. A D gene is named only where the DNA matches it firmly. Clone size is stated in some rows and not others, as once, few, many or a class when expanded.

clone_size: -
j_call: TRBJ2-1
d_call: -
v_call: TRBV27
cdr3_nt: TGTGCCAGCAGTTTGCGAGAAACAGGCTACAATGAGCAGTTCTTC
cdr3_aa: CASSLRETGYNEQFF

clone_size: -
j_call: TRBJ1-2
d_call: -
v_call: TRBV28
cdr3_nt: TGTGCCAGCAGTTTGGGTCAGGGTAACTATGGCTACACCTTC
cdr3_aa: CASSLGQGNYGYTF

clone_size: -
j_call: TRBJ2-7
d_call: -
v_call: TRBV19
cdr3_nt: TGTGCCAGTAGTATCAGCAGGGACTACGAGCAGTACTTC
cdr3_aa: CASSISRDYEQYF

clone_size: -
j_call: TRBJ2-7
d_call: -
v_call: TRBV5-6
cdr3_nt: TGTGCCAGCAGCGTCTACGAAAAGCAGTACTTC
cdr3_aa: CASSVYEKQYF

clone_size: -
j_call: TRBJ2-7
d_call: -
v_call: TRBV14
cdr3_nt: TGTGCCAGCAGCCAAGATTGGGCGTACTCCTACGAGCAGTACTTC
cdr3_aa: CASSQDWAYSYEQYF

clone_size: -
j_call: TRBJ1-1
d_call: TRBD1
v_call: TRBV18
cdr3_nt: TGTGCCAGCTCACTTAACAGGGGACTTTTGAACACTGAAGCTTTCTTT
cdr3_aa: CASSLNRGLLNTEAFF

clone_size: -
j_call: TRBJ2-1
d_call: -
v_call: TRBV5-1
cdr3_nt: TGCGCCAGCCTCTCAGGCGATGAGCAGTTCTTC
cdr3_aa: CASLSGDEQFF

clone_size: -
j_call: TRBJ2-2
d_call: TRBD2
v_call: TRBV19
cdr3_nt: TGTGCCAGTAGTATAATCAGCGGGAGGAACGGGGAGCTGTTTTTT
cdr3_aa: CASSIISGRNGELFF

clone_size: -
j_call: TRBJ2-1
d_call: -
v_call: TRBV7-8
cdr3_nt: TGTGCCAGCAGCTTAGCCGTTGGGAGCCTCTCCTACAATGAGCAGTTCTTC
cdr3_aa: CASSLAVGSLSYNEQFF

clone_size: -
j_call: TRBJ2-2
d_call: TRBD1
v_call: TRBV7-6
cdr3_nt: TGTGCCAGCAGCTTATCACCGGGACAGGGTTTGTCCGGGGAGCTGTTTTTT
cdr3_aa: CASSLSPGQGLSGELFF

clone_size: -
j_call: TRBJ2-7
d_call: -
v_call: TRBV5-5
cdr3_nt: TGTGCCAGCAGCTTGGCCCCAGGAGATCGTTACGAGCAGTACTTC
cdr3_aa: CASSLAPGDRYEQYF

clone_size: -
j_call: TRBJ1-1
d_call: -
v_call: TRBV5-1
cdr3_nt: TGCGCCAGCAGCTTCCGTTTCCCAGAGGAAGCTTTCTTT
cdr3_aa: CASSFRFPEEAFF

clone_size: -
j_call: TRBJ1-2
d_call: -
v_call: TRBV28
cdr3_nt: TGTGCCAGCAGTTCCGGGAATGAGAGGGGCTACACCTTC
cdr3_aa: CASSSGNERGYTF

clone_size: -
j_call: TRBJ1-2
d_call: -
v_call: TRBV5-6
cdr3_nt: TGTGCCAGCAGCTTGGATTATCGGGCAGGGGTGGACTATGGCTACACCTTC
cdr3_aa: CASSLDYRAGVDYGYTF

clone_size: -
j_call: TRBJ1-1
d_call: -
v_call: TRBV2
cdr3_nt: TGTGCCAGCAGCGGGACCCAGAACACTGAAGCTTTCTTT
cdr3_aa: CASSGTQNTEAFF

clone_size: -
j_call: TRBJ1-3
d_call: -
v_call: TRBV6-1
cdr3_nt: TGTGCCAGCAGTGAGTCAATGGGCTCTGGAAACACCATATATTTT
cdr3_aa: CASSESMGSGNTIYF

clone_size: -
j_call: TRBJ1-6
d_call: TRBD1
v_call: TRBV28
cdr3_nt: TGTGCCACCATGGGACAGGGGGCGGGGTATAATTCACCCCTCCACTTT
cdr3_aa: CATMGQGAGYNSPLHF

clone_size: -
j_call: TRBJ2-7
d_call: -
v_call: TRBV27
cdr3_nt: TGTGCCAGCAGTGATACAGGGTTCTACGAGCAGTACTTC
cdr3_aa: CASSDTGFYEQYF

clone_size: -
j_call: TRBJ2-7
d_call: -
v_call: TRBV30
cdr3_nt: TGTGCCTGGAGTGGGCTTAGTGCCTACGAGCAGTACTTC
cdr3_aa: CAWSGLSAYEQYF

clone_size: once
j_call: TRBJ2-7
d_call: TRBD1
v_call: TRBV5-1
cdr3_nt: TGCGCCAGCAGCTTGGAGTTCGGACCTAAGGGGCCAGGGGGCGAGCAGTACTTC
cdr3_aa: CASSLEFGPKGPGGEQYF

clone_size: -
j_call: TRBJ2-7
d_call: -
v_call: TRBV5-1
cdr3_nt: TGCGCCAGCAGCTTGGTGGGGGGCATCGAGCAGTACTTC
cdr3_aa: CASSLVGGIEQYF

clone_size: few
j_call: TRBJ1-3
d_call: -
v_call: TRBV5-5
cdr3_nt: TGTGCCAGCAGCTCGCATCAAGCCCAGAGCGGAAACACCATATATTTT
cdr3_aa: CASSSHQAQSGNTIYF

clone_size: -
j_call: TRBJ2-2
d_call: -
v_call: TRBV7-3
cdr3_nt: TGTGCCAGCAGCCAGTACCAGACCGGGGAGCTGTTTTTT
cdr3_aa: CASSQYQTGELFF

clone_size: few
j_call: TRBJ2-3
d_call: TRBD2
v_call: TRBV30
cdr3_nt: TGTGCCTGGAGTGTAGGGTTAGCGGGAGGGCCTGATACGCAGTATTTT
cdr3_aa: CAWSVGLAGGPDTQYF

clone_size: -
j_call: TRBJ2-7
d_call: TRBD1
v_call: TRBV5-1
cdr3_nt: TGCGCCAGCAGCCGTGCCCCGGGACAGGAATCCTACGAGCAGTACTTC
cdr3_aa: CASSRAPGQESYEQYF

clone_size: -
j_call: TRBJ2-7
d_call: TRBD1
v_call: TRBV19
cdr3_nt: TGTGCCAGTAGTACCAGACAGGGGGTCTACGAGCAGTACTTC
cdr3_aa: CASSTRQGVYEQYF

clone_size: -
j_call: TRBJ2-1
d_call: TRBD2
v_call: TRBV5-4
cdr3_nt: TGTGCCAGCAGCCCCCCCCGTGCGGGGGGCCTCTACAATGAGCAGTTCTTC
cdr3_aa: CASSPPRAGGLYNEQFF

clone_size: -
j_call: TRBJ2-4
d_call: -
v_call: TRBV11-2
cdr3_nt: TGTGCCAGCAGCCCGGACACGGTACGGGACATTCAGTACTTC
cdr3_aa: CASSPDTVRDIQYF

clone_size: -
j_call: TRBJ2-3
d_call: TRBD1
v_call: TRBV19
cdr3_nt: TGTGCCAGTAGTATCCGCCGGGACAGGGGGACAGATACGCAGTATTTT
cdr3_aa: CASSIRRDRGTDTQYF

clone_size: -
j_call: TRBJ2-7
d_call: TRBD2
v_call: TRBV5-1
cdr3_nt: TGCGCCAGCAGTCCGGCGTATGCGGGAGGGCCGGACGAGCAGTACTTC
cdr3_aa: CASSPAYAGGPDEQYF

clone_size: -
j_call: TRBJ2-1
d_call: TRBD1
v_call: TRBV5-4
cdr3_nt: TGTGCCAGCAGCCCTCCCGGGACAGATTTAGGAGAGCAGTTCTTC
cdr3_aa: CASSPPGTDLGEQFF

clone_size: -
j_call: TRBJ2-3
d_call: -
v_call: TRBV7-3
cdr3_nt: TGTGCCAGCAGCTCGGGACTCGAGGGAGATACGCAGTATTTT
cdr3_aa: CASSSGLEGDTQYF

clone_size: -
j_call: TRBJ2-1
d_call: -
v_call: TRBV4-1
cdr3_nt: TGCGCCAGCAGCCCACAGGGGGGGTACAATGAGCAGTTCTTC
cdr3_aa: CASSPQGGYNEQFF

clone_size: -
j_call: TRBJ1-1
d_call: -
v_call: TRBV10-3
cdr3_nt: TGTGCCATCAGTGAGTTCGCAGGGATCGAGACTGAAGCTTTCTTT
cdr3_aa: CAISEFAGIETEAFF

clone_size: -
j_call: TRBJ2-7
d_call: -
v_call: TRBV6-5
cdr3_nt: TGTGCCAGCAGTGGGAACAGGGACGAGCAGTACTTC
cdr3_aa: CASSGNRDEQYF

clone_size: -
j_call: TRBJ2-3
d_call: -
v_call: TRBV5-1
cdr3_nt: TGCGCCAGCACCCAACGTGGACTCCCGACAGATACGCAGTATTTT
cdr3_aa: CASTQRGLPTDTQYF

clone_size: -
j_call: TRBJ1-1
d_call: TRBD1
v_call: TRBV7-2
cdr3_nt: TGTGCCAGCAGTTTGTGGACAGGCCACACTGAAGCTTTCTTT
cdr3_aa: CASSLWTGHTEAFF

clone_size: -
j_call: TRBJ1-2
d_call: -
v_call: TRBV6-5
cdr3_nt: TGTGCCAGCAGTTACGACAGGAGCTATGGCTACACCTTC
cdr3_aa: CASSYDRSYGYTF

clone_size: once
j_call: TRBJ2-3
d_call: -
v_call: TRBV10-2
cdr3_nt: TGCGCCAGCAGCAAGGTAGGGGAGTCGCAGTATTTT
cdr3_aa: CASSKVGESQYF

clone_size: -
j_call: TRBJ1-6
d_call: -
v_call: TRBV28
cdr3_nt: TGTGCCAGCAGTCCGGGGTCAGCCTTGCATAATTCACCCCTCCACTTT
cdr3_aa: CASSPGSALHNSPLHF

clone_size: -
j_call: TRBJ1-4
d_call: -
v_call: TRBV6-1
cdr3_nt: TGTGCCAGCAGTGAAGAAGGACGAGGGACCCCTAATGAAAAACTGTTTTTT
cdr3_aa: CASSEEGRGTPNEKLFF

clone_size: -
j_call: TRBJ2-7
d_call: -
v_call: TRBV6-5
cdr3_nt: TGTGCCAGCAGTTACGCTTTAGGGGCGGACTACGAGCAGTACTTC
cdr3_aa: CASSYALGADYEQYF

clone_size: -
j_call: TRBJ2-2
d_call: TRBD2
v_call: TRBV6-6
cdr3_nt: TGTGCCAGCAAATTAGCGGGAGGTAACACCGGGGAGCTGTTTTTT
cdr3_aa: CASKLAGGNTGELFF

clone_size: -
j_call: TRBJ2-7
d_call: TRBD2
v_call: TRBV5-4
cdr3_nt: TGTGCCAGCAGCTTTGGACTAGCGGGAGGAAAGGGCGAGCAGTACTTC
cdr3_aa: CASSFGLAGGKGEQYF

clone_size: -
j_call: TRBJ1-3
d_call: -
v_call: TRBV20-1
cdr3_nt: TGCAGTGGAAGCGGGGGAAACACCATATATTTT
cdr3_aa: CSGSGGNTIYF

clone_size: -
j_call: TRBJ2-3
d_call: TRBD1
v_call: TRBV28
cdr3_nt: TGTGCCAGCAGTTCCCCGGGACAGGGAGGAGATACGCAGTATTTT
cdr3_aa: CASSSPGQGGDTQYF

clone_size: -
j_call: TRBJ1-5
d_call: -
v_call: TRBV7-9
cdr3_nt: TGTGCCAGCAGCTTAGCGGGAGGGTTTAGCAATCAGCCCCAGCATTTT
cdr3_aa: CASSLAGGFSNQPQHF

clone_size: -
j_call: TRBJ1-1
d_call: -
v_call: TRBV10-3
cdr3_nt: TGTGCCATCAGTGAGGCCCAGGGGTGGACTGAAGCTTTCTTT
cdr3_aa: CAISEAQGWTEAFF

clone_size: -
j_call: TRBJ1-4
d_call: -
v_call: TRBV5-1
cdr3_nt: TGCGCCAGCAGCGACGGGGTTAATGAAAAACTGTTTTTT
cdr3_aa: CASSDGVNEKLFF

clone_size: -
j_call: TRBJ2-1
d_call: TRBD2
v_call: TRBV30
cdr3_nt: TGTGCCTGGAGTCCCCCTGGCGTAGCGGGATTCGGGGAGCAGTTCTTC
cdr3_aa: CAWSPPGVAGFGEQFF

clone_size: -
j_call: TRBJ2-1
d_call: -
v_call: TRBV30
cdr3_nt: TGTGCCTGGAGTGAGATGGTGGGACGAAACAATGAGCAGTTCTTC
cdr3_aa: CAWSEMVGRNNEQFF

clone_size: -
j_call: TRBJ1-3
d_call: -
v_call: TRBV7-7
cdr3_nt: TGTGCTAGCAGCCTCGGATTGGGAAACACCATATATTTT
cdr3_aa: CASSLGLGNTIYF

clone_size: -
j_call: TRBJ1-6
d_call: -
v_call: TRBV6-1
cdr3_nt: TGTGCCAGCGGCAGGGCGGACTCACCCCTCCACTTT
cdr3_aa: CASGRADSPLHF

clone_size: once
j_call: TRBJ2-7
d_call: TRBD2
v_call: TRBV27
cdr3_nt: TGTGCCAGCAGCAGCGTAGCGGGAGTCGTGACCTACGAGCAGTACTTC
cdr3_aa: CASSSVAGVVTYEQYF

clone_size: once
j_call: TRBJ2-2
d_call: TRBD2
v_call: TRBV7-2
cdr3_nt: TGTGCCAGCAGCTTAATAGGCGGGGGGGCCGCTACCGGGGAGCTGTTTTTT
cdr3_aa: CASSLIGGGAATGELFF

clone_size: -
j_call: TRBJ2-7
d_call: -
v_call: TRBV6-5
cdr3_nt: TGTGCCAGCAGTTATGGGGCAGGAGCGGCCTACGAGCAGTACTTC
cdr3_aa: CASSYGAGAAYEQYF

clone_size: -
j_call: TRBJ1-5
d_call: -
v_call: TRBV9
cdr3_nt: TGTGCCAGCAGCCAAGACAGCAATCAGCCCCAGCATTTT
cdr3_aa: CASSQDSNQPQHF